Listed below are T cell receptor beta chains from one sample, sequenced in a study of blood T cell repertoires in COVID-19. Some clones are missing from TCRdb's copy, which holds only in-frame ones; the method was immunoSEQ multiplex PCR. The sample includes fewer than 150,000 clones, roughly nine tenths seen only once; the top ten take roughly 8.2%. The sample comprised peripheral blood. Receptor source: a human donor in a cohort sampled during active COVID-19. Each CDR3 is given with its conserved first and last residue. The D gene is left open where the match is weak. Where a row states a size, it is once, few, many or the class of an expanded clone; other rows omit it.

j_call v_call d_call clone_size cdr3_aa
TRBJ2-1 TRBV7-6 - - CASSTRVIAGVGEQFF
TRBJ1-2 TRBV28 TRBD1 - CASSLPTTGTYGYTF
TRBJ1-5 TRBV21-1 - - CASMGRGGARSNQPQHF
TRBJ1-1 TRBV5-1 - - CASSFRGDNTEAFF
TRBJ1-1 TRBV27 TRBD1 - CASSLPGGDTEAFF
TRBJ2-7 TRBV19 TRBD1 - CASSTTGTGTYEQYF
TRBJ2-4 TRBV18 TRBD2 - CASSPLAGLAKNIQYF
TRBJ1-3 TRBV19 TRBD1 - CASKKGQPHSGNTIYF
TRBJ2-3 TRBV18 TRBD2 - CASSSLAGATDTQYF
TRBJ2-2 TRBV12-3/TRBV12-4 - - CASRGQITGELFF
TRBJ2-2 TRBV5-8 - once CASSHQPPQGLELFF
TRBJ1-5 TRBV24-1 - - CATSDGRVSNQPQHF
TRBJ1-4 TRBV11-2 - - CASSLALGAVVFF
TRBJ2-7 TRBV19 TRBD2 - CASSSAGVGYEQYF
TRBJ1-1 TRBV30 - - CAWSVSGGSREAFF
TRBJ1-2 TRBV27 - - CASSLLGQGEANYGYTF
TRBJ2-5 TRBV5-6 TRBD1 - CASSQDRRETQYF
TRBJ1-4 TRBV5-1 - - CASSLAGSERLFF
TRBJ2-7 TRBV25-1 - - CASSDRVVYEQYF
TRBJ1-5 TRBV30 - once CACTPGQRNQPQHF
TRBJ2-5 TRBV5-1 TRBD1 - CASTSTGGYQETQYF
TRBJ2-5 TRBV5-1 TRBD1 - CASSSQDRVTETQYF
TRBJ1-1 TRBV7-3 - - CASSSSGLKNTEAFF
TRBJ2-5 TRBV10-2 - once CASSVSFGEEETQYF
TRBJ2-1 TRBV3-1/TRBV3-2 TRBD2 - CASSLPGTSGHNEQFF
TRBJ2-2 TRBV25-1 - - CASSYTGELFF
TRBJ2-1 TRBV27 TRBD2 - CASSPLGAGVYNEQFF
TRBJ1-2 TRBV9 TRBD1 - CASSARQGAPGYTF